This T cell receptor beta chain was retrieved from a study of CD8 T cells in ankylosing spondylitis. In germline, CDR1 is SGHRS, CDR2 YFSETQ. V was trimmed by 5 bases and J by 3 bases, leaving 15 bases between them. CDR3 length: 14 residues. Using quantitative 5'-RACE with molecular barcodes, the authors made TCR beta libraries. Each CDR3 protein is one row after TCRdb ran MiXCR on the 5' RACE reads. The sample has 25,000 to 30,000 distinct CDR3 sequences, roughly 8.6% seen once. Study-wide results and limits: Disease-linked clones proved CD8+ and comparatively uncommon in peripheral blood. Significantly higher representation of disease-linked clones was reported for matched ankylosing spondylitis synovial fluid. Earlier work had already found some motif variants in reactive arthritis synovial fluid and blood.

With respect to this clonotype: No antigen is known for it.

The chain joins TRBV5-1 to TRBJ2-7; D tentatively reads TRBD1 or TRBD2 (5 bases each). This sequence was found in a male donor with ankylosing spondylitis or in good health (not recorded which). Sequencing used blood. CDR3 sequence reads: CASSASGDHYEQYF. The CDR3 DNA is TGCGCCAGCAGTGCGTCTGGGGACCACTACGAGCAGTACTTC.